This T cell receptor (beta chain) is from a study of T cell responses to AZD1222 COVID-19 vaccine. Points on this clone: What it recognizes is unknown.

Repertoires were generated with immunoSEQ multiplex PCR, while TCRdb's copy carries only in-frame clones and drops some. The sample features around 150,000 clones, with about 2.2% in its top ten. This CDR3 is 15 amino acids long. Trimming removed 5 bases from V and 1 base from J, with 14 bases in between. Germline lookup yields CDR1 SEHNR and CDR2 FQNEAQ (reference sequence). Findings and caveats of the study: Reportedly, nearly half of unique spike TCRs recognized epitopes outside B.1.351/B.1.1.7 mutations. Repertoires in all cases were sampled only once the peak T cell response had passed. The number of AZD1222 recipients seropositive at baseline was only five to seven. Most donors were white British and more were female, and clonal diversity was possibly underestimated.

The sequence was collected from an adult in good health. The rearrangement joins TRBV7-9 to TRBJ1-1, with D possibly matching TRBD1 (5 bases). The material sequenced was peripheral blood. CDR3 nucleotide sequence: TGTGCCAGCAGCCAAAACGGGGGACGGAACACTGAAGCTTTCTTT. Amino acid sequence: CASSQNGGRNTEAFF.